This entry concerns a single TCR beta chain. The data stem from a study of blood T cell repertoires in COVID-19. Study-level information: Samples taken during acute and convalescent COVID-19 were collected in the United States, Italy and Spain.

Germline CDR1 and CDR2: SGHRS and YFSETQ. V was pared by 5 bases and J by 0 bases, with 5 bases of the junction left unmatched. This CDR3 is 15 amino acids long. The Seattle patients joined while their infection was active and were tracked longitudinally afterward. Original processing notes: Quantification of nucleated cells was approximated via reference gene primer amplification. TCRdb's table, derived via immunoSEQ multiplex PCR, lists solely in-frame clones and lacks some. D and trimming were read from the DNA, whereas the V and J calls and clone size are those reported in that table. The sample carries some 70,000 clones, about nine tenths recorded once.

V and J are TRBV5-1 and TRBJ1-3, with TRBD1 identical over 7 bases. Sequenced: peripheral blood. The TCR sequence derives from a man aged 50-60 years with COVID-19, enrolled during active disease. CDR3 in DNA: TGCGCCAGCAGGGAGACAGGGTCCTCTGGAAACACCATATATTTT. Protein product: CASRETGSSGNTIYF.